This record covers a single TCR beta chain. This entry comes from a study of blood T cell repertoires in COVID-19. Trimming removed 1 base at V and 5 bases at J, with 17 bases between. The CDR3 has 16 amino acids. The method was immunoSEQ multiplex PCR; TCRdb's version includes in-frame clones alone and lacks a portion of them. The sample carries over 75,000 clones, about 80% recorded once. V gene TRBV23-1 combines with J gene TRBJ1-2; possibly TRBD1 for D (6 bases). TRBV23-1 is given ORF status, its function remaining uncertain. Material: peripheral blood. The TCR originated in a woman in her 70s with acute or convalescent COVID-19. CDR3 region: CASSQFSDRRTYGYTF. The CDR3, as DNA: TGCGCCAGCAGTCAATTTTCCGACAGGCGCACTTATGGCTACACCTTC.